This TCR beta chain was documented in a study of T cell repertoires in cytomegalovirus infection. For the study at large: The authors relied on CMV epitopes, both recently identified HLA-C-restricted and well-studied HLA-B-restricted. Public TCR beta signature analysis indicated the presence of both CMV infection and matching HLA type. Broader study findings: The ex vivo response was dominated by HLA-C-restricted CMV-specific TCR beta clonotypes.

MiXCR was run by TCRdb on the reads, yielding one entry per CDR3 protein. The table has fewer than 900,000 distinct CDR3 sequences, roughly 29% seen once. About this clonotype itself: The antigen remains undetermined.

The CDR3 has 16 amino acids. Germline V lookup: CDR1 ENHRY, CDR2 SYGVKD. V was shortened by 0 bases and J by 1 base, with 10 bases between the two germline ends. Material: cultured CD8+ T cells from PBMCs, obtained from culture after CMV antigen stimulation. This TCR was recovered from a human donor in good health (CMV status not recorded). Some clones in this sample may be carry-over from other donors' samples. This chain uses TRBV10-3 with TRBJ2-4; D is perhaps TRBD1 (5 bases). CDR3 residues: CAISESKNRAKNIQYF. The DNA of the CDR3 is TGTGCCATCAGTGAGTCGAAGAACAGGGCCAAAAACATTCAGTACTTC.